The present TCR beta chain was sequenced within a study of naive and memory T cell subsets. The beta constant-region primer was an equimolar mix of two oligonucleotides covering TRBC1 and TRBC2. TCRdb re-derived calls from the UMI-ligation and nested PCR reads in MiXCR, one entry per CDR3 protein. In the table there are roughly 91,000 distinct CDR3 sequences, about an eighth of which are singletons. This clonotype was seen many times. The CDR3 has 14 amino acids. The germline V gene has CDR1 ENHRY and CDR2 SYGVKD. With 0 bases removed from V and 7 bases from J, the gap between germline ends came to 7 bases.

The sample taken for sequencing was central memory CD4+ T cells from blood. This TCR derives from a human donor in good health. This sequence joins TRBV10-3 and TRBJ1-6; unclear D gene. The CDR3 sequence: CAISESQLNSPLHF. The CDR3 DNA follows: TGTGCCATCAGTGAGTCGCAACTAAATTCACCCCTCCACTTT.